This T cell receptor (beta chain) emerged from a study of T cells in localized non-small cell lung cancer. Sequencing used immunoSEQ multiplex PCR; TCRdb keeps in-frame clones, though not all of them. The table includes 41,000 or so clones, around 87% detected once. The TCR was taken from a woman aged 18-55 years with stage III lung adenocarcinoma. The sequenced sample was peripheral blood, obtained before any cancer treatment.

The CDR3, as DNA: TGTGCCAGCAGCTTTCGGCGGGGAAACACCGGGGAGCTGTTTTTT. Its translation is CASSFRRGNTGELFF. The rearrangement uses TRBV5-6 and TRBJ2-2; D might be TRBD2 (6 bases). Germline CDR1 is SGHDT and CDR2 is YYEEEE. This CDR3 contains 15 residues. Deletions cut 2 bases from V and 2 bases from J, with 10 bases between.